One sample yielded the 4 T cell receptor beta chains listed below, sequenced in a study of T-cell memory formation after mild COVID-19. TCRdb reanalysed the 5' RACE reads using MiXCR and keeps one entry per CDR3 protein. The sample contains 140,000 or so distinct CDR3 sequences, over 6% of which appear only once. Sequencing was carried out using PBMCs or a T cell subset sorted from them (not recorded which). The source of these receptors is an adult woman who had mild COVID-19 (a few samples of this study predate the infection). Cell type and time point are not known.

This clonotype has ten or more counts. The V gene is TRBV3-1, the J gene TRBJ1-1; D gene ambiguous. This CDR3 spans 12 amino acids. Trimming removed 5 bases at V and 4 bases at J, with 8 bases between. The germline V gene encodes CDR1 LGHDT and CDR2 YNNKEL (reference sequence). CDR3 nucleotides: TGTGCCAGCAGCGCGTCTGGCACTGAAGCTTTCTTT. It encodes CASSASGTEAFF.

The chain has TRBV20-1 and TRBJ2-5; the match to TRBD2 covers 11 bases. V shed 3 bases, J shed 5 bases, and the junction held 5 bases outside the gene matches. The CDR3 loop spans 14 amino acids. Germline V lookup: CDR1 DFQATT, CDR2 SNEGSKA (reference sequence). The CDR3 nucleotides are TGCAGTGCTAGCCCCGGGACTAGCGGTGAGACCCAGTACTTC. Translation gives CSASPGTSGETQYF.

This clonotype has at least ten counts. The chain recombines TRBV4-3 with TRBJ2-2; D uncertain. The germline CDR1 and CDR2 sequences are LGHNA and YSLEER. Trimming left V 7 bases short and J 4 bases short, with 13 bases between. This CDR3 is built from 14 residues. CDR3 nucleotide sequence: TGCGCCAGCAACCCGCATTACAGCACCGGGGAGCTGTTTTTT. It yields the protein CASNPHYSTGELFF.

In its sample, this clonotype was seen many times. V usage is TRBV6-2 or TRBV6-3 and J usage is TRBJ2-1; tentative D call: TRBD1 (6 bases). Germline CDR1 reads MNHEY; CDR2 reads SVGEGT. V lost 2 bases to trimming and J lost 5 bases, with 16 bases between them. The CDR3 consists of 16 residues. The CDR3 region has the DNA TGTGCCAGCAGTTACGTTTTAACAGGGTCCGACAATGAGCAGTTCTTC. As protein: CASSYVLTGSDNEQFF.